The following is a T cell receptor beta chain sequence with its context. This specimen belongs to a study of blood T cell repertoires in COVID-19. Sequencing used immunoSEQ multiplex PCR; TCRdb keeps in-frame clones, though not all of them. The profile shows some 120,000 clones, about nine tenths of them singletons. This receptor was obtained from a man in his fifties or sixties with COVID-19, enrolled during active disease. The sequenced sample was peripheral blood.

This CDR3 reads CASSSFGTVNEKLFF. DNA for the CDR3: TGTGCCAGCAGCTCCTTTGGGACAGTTAATGAAAAACTGTTTTTT. This sequence joins TRBV5-6 and TRBJ1-4, with 7 bases matching TRBD1. CDR3 length: 15 residues. From germline, CDR1 is SGHDT and CDR2 YYEEEE. Trimming cost V 3 bases and J 4 bases; bases outside gene matches: 6.